This T cell receptor beta chain was sequenced during a study of blood T cell repertoires in COVID-19. Study-level background: The cDNA or gDNA used as material had been derived from T cells, B-cell-depleted T cells, or PBMCs.

In the original workflow: Amplification from reference gene primers served as the basis for estimated nucleated cell counts. The table came from immunoSEQ multiplex PCR; TCRdb's copy has only in-frame clones and leaves some out. D and trimming were read from the DNA, whereas the V and J calls and clone size are those reported in that table. The data contain some 70,000 clones, approximately 79% of them seen just once; the ten biggest clones take up 8.5% to 10%. In its sample, this clone was seen many times. CDR3 length: 18 amino acids. CDR1 is SGHNT and CDR2 is YENEEA in the germline V gene. V was clipped by 3 bases and J by 6 bases; unmatched bases: 17.

The clonotype comes from a woman between 50 and 59 years old with acute or convalescent COVID-19. The sequenced material came from peripheral blood. The rearrangement uses TRBV11-3 and TRBJ2-7; 10 bases fit TRBD1. CDR3 loop: CASSLIRDRGVGGSEQYF. CDR3 nucleotide sequence: TGTGCCAGCAGCTTGATCCGGGACAGGGGTGTCGGAGGATCCGAGCAGTACTTC.